The 27 T cell receptor beta chains listed next were all sequenced from one sample in a study of shared clonotypes between healthy human individuals. Only in-frame clones appear in the TCRdb table, and some are missing; sequencing was by immunoSEQ multiplex PCR. This sample has approximately 940,000 clones, with approximately 80% found just once. Sequenced material: memory CD4+ T cells sorted from blood. The subset here: CD45RA-negative fraction. These receptors came from a man aged 18 to 29 in good health.

This clone was counted once. Other DNA sequences in this sample translate to the same CDR3. The chain has TRBV6-5 and TRBJ1-6, with D possibly matching TRBD1 (5 bases). This CDR3 has 15 amino acids. Germline-derived CDR1 and CDR2 are MNHEY and SVGAGI. V dropped 0 bases and J dropped 7 bases, with 10 bases sitting between them. The CDR3 loop reads CASSYSRGGNSPLHF. CDR3 coding DNA: TGTGCCAGCAGTTACTCGAGGGGTGGGAATTCACCCCTCCACTTT.

The chain has TRBV5-1 and TRBJ2-5; maybe TRBD2 (5 bases). The CDR3 loop spans 13 amino acids. Germline assignment: CDR1 SGHRS and CDR2 YFSETQ. Deletions cut 1 base from V and 5 bases from J, with 9 bases between. The DNA for the CDR3 is TGCGCCAGCAGCTTGCTAGCTGCCGAGACCCAGTACTTC. Translating gives CASSLLAAETQYF.

The chain recombines TRBV5-1 with TRBJ1-2; maybe TRBD1 (5 bases). This CDR3 spans 14 amino acids. Germline values: CDR1 SGHRS, CDR2 YFSETQ. V lost 0 bases, J lost 4 bases, and 10 bases lay in between. CDR3 amino acids: CASSLGAGLYGYTF. In nucleotides, the CDR3 is TGCGCCAGCAGCTTGGGGGCAGGGCTCTATGGCTACACCTTC.

The chain recombines TRBV5-6 with TRBJ2-7; D not resolved. Trimming took off 3 bases at V and 5 bases at J, with 21 bases between the two ends. Germline V lookup: CDR1 SGHDT, CDR2 YYEEEE. The CDR3 length is 16 residues. CDR3 in amino acids: CASSYPSHGSGDEQYF. The CDR3 DNA reads as TGTGCCAGCAGCTACCCCTCTCACGGGTCGGGTGACGAGCAGTACTTC.

This clone was observed a single time. The CDR3 coding sequence is TGCGCCAGCAGCTTCTTAGCGGGAGGCGCAGATACGCAGTATTTT. It is translated as CASSFLAGGADTQYF. V and J are TRBV5-1 and TRBJ2-3; 10 bases are a match to TRBD2. CDR1 and CDR2 from the germline V gene are SGHRS and YFSETQ. J was trimmed by 4 bases and V by 2 bases; bases with no gene match: 4. This CDR3 region has 15 residues.

The gene calls are TRBV29-1 and TRBJ1-2; tentative D call: TRBD1 (5 bases). This CDR3 has 11 amino acids. In germline, CDR1 is SQVTM, CDR2 ANQGSEA. V was trimmed by 5 bases and J by 8 bases, leaving 12 bases between them. DNA of the CDR3: TGCAGCGTTACTAGTGGGGACGGCTACACCTTC. This sequence encodes CSVTSGDGYTF.

The chain combines TRBV4-1 with TRBJ2-5, with 7 bases aligning to TRBD2. The CDR3 runs to 14 residues. V dropped 5 bases and J dropped 3; count of bases not matched to a gene: 6. The germline CDR1 and CDR2 sequences are MGHRA and YSYEKL. The CDR3 DNA is TGCGCCAGCAGCACCCGGGGAGGGGAAGAGACCCAGTACTTC. Translation: CASSTRGGEETQYF.

The genes are TRBV11-3 and TRBJ2-7; possibly TRBD1 or TRBD2 for D (6 bases each). In germline, CDR1 is SGHNT, CDR2 YENEEA. The CDR3 is 15 residues long. The V end was cut by 2 bases, the J end by 6 bases, with 17 bases between. CDR3 sequence (DNA): TGTGCCAGCAGCTTACTCGGGGGCAGGGTGGGCGAGCAGTACTTC. Its translation: CASSLLGGRVGEQYF. Full variable domain (missing parts from reference TRBV11-3 and TRBJ2-7): EAGVVQSPRYKIIEKKQPVAFWCNPISGHNTLYWYLQNLGQGPELLIRYENEEAVDDSQLPKDRFSAERLKGVDSTLKIQPAELGDSAVYLCASSLLGGRVGEQYFGPGTRLTVT.

V usage is TRBV5-6 and J usage is TRBJ2-2, with D tentatively TRBD2 (6 bases). The CDR3 extends over 17 amino acids. Germline CDR1 reads SGHDT; CDR2 reads YYEEEE. V was shortened by 3 bases and J by 8 bases, with 23 bases between the two germline ends. The CDR3 nucleotides read TGTGCCAGCAGCTCCCCTGGAGTGGGACTGCGGGTTGGGGAGCTGTTTTTT. Translating it yields CASSSPGVGLRVGELFF.

The chain employs TRBV9 and TRBJ1-6, with unresolved D. The CDR3 loop spans 15 amino acids. Germline V gene lookup returns CDR1 SGDLS and CDR2 YYNGEE. V shed 1 base and J shed 7 bases, with 12 bases lying between them. The CDR3 DNA sequence: TGTGCCAGCAGCGTAACGGCCAACAGCAATTCACCCCTCCACTTT. This codes for CASSVTANSNSPLHF.

The V gene is TRBV10-3, the J gene TRBJ1-2, with 11 bases lining up with TRBD1. Germline trimming cut 10 bases from V and 4 bases from J; bases unmatched to any gene: 5. CDR3 length equals 13 residues. Germline lookup yields CDR1 ENHRY and CDR2 SYGVKD. For the CDR3, the DNA is TGTGCCAGCTTGGGACAGGGGGGCTATGGCTACACCTTC. Protein: CASLGQGGYGYTF.

The V call is TRBV5-6, the J call TRBJ2-1; 7 bases line up with TRBD1. The CDR3 sequence is 15 residues long. CDR1 SGHDT and CDR2 YYEEEE come from the germline V gene. The ends lost 0 bases at V and 7 bases at J; junction bases unmatched: 7. CDR3 nucleotides: TGTGCCAGCAGCTTGGCCATCGACAGGGTGAATGAGCAGTTCTTC. Translation: CASSLAIDRVNEQFF.

In DNA, the CDR3 is TGTGCCAGCAGTGTCAGCGGGGGGCGTGTAGAGACCCAGTACTTC. This encodes CASSVSGGRVETQYF. The J gene is TRBJ2-5, the V gene TRBV6-1; 9 bases map to TRBD2. Germline V lookup: CDR1 MNHNS, CDR2 SASEGT. J lost 4 bases, V lost 4 bases, and 7 bases had no gene match. The CDR3 length is 15 residues.

This clone was detected only a few times. This rearrangement joins TRBV7-2 to TRBJ2-3; no firm D call. CDR3 size: 14 residues. The germline CDR1 and CDR2 sequences are SGHTA and FQGNSA. The V gene lost 5 bases and the J gene lost 9 bases, with 18 bases spanning the gap. The chain's CDR3 is CASSPVSTGFTQYF. In DNA, the CDR3 is TGTGCCAGCAGCCCCGTGTCCACGGGTTTCACGCAGTATTTT.

This clone occurred a few times. V usage is TRBV6-4 and J usage is TRBJ1-5; unclear D gene. CDR1 is MRHNA and CDR2 is SNTAGT in the germline V gene. This CDR3 region has 17 residues. The V gene lost 4 bases and the J gene lost 2 bases, with 18 bases spanning the gap. The CDR3 bases are TGTGCCAGCAGTGGGGTAGGGAATTCAATCCGCAATCAGCCCCAGCATTTT. Its translation: CASSGVGNSIRNQPQHF.

The chain uses TRBV7-2 and TRBJ2-5; D may be TRBD1 or TRBD2 (5 bases each). Per the germline V gene, CDR1 is SGHTA and CDR2 is FQGNSA. Trimming removed 5 bases from V and 0 bases from J, with 19 bases in between. The CDR3 is 17 residues long. In nucleotides, the CDR3 is TGTGCCAGCAGCGAGGGGCGGGCGACCGTTAACCAAGAGACCCAGTACTTC. Its translation: CASSEGRATVNQETQYF. The full variable domain, in which reference TRBV7-2 and TRBJ2-5 provide the parts outside the CDR3, is GAGVSQSPSNKVTEKGKDVELRCDPISGHTALYWYRQSLGQGLEFLIYFQGNSAPDKSGLPSDRFSAERTGGSVSTLTIQRTQQEDSAVYLCASSEGRATVNQETQYFGPGTRLLVL.

This clone has more than one count but fewer than ten. V is TRBV29-1 and J is TRBJ1-1; D ambiguous. The germline V gene has CDR1 SQVTM and CDR2 ANQGSEA. The V gene lost 5 bases and the J gene lost 1 base, with 11 bases spanning the gap. This CDR3 spans 13 amino acids. CDR3 sequence (DNA): TGCAGCGTTAGGACCATAGGGAACACTGAAGCTTTCTTT. It encodes CSVRTIGNTEAFF.

The rearrangement links TRBV12-2 to TRBJ2-3; the D call in the table, TRBD1, was not verified against the DNA. TRBV12-2 is an annotated pseudogene. The CDR3 is made up of 14 amino acids. The CDR3 loop is CASRFPGDTDTQYF. The CDR3 DNA reads as TGTGCAAGTCGCTTTCCAGGGGACACAGATACGCAGTATTTT.

This sequence joins TRBV5-4 and TRBJ1-3; D may be TRBD1 (5 bases). This CDR3 is built from 13 residues. V was pared by 3 bases and J by 4 bases, with 8 bases between. Germline V lookup: CDR1 SGHNT, CDR2 YYREEE (reference sequence). CDR3 DNA: TGTGCCAGCAGCTCGGGACCAGGAAACACCATATATTTT. It yields the protein CASSSGPGNTIYF.

A word on this clone: Additional DNA sequences in this sample encode the identical CDR3. The chain uses TRBV5-1 and TRBJ2-2; D is ambiguous. The CDR3 is made up of 15 amino acids. Trimming removed 0 bases from V and 2 bases from J, with 8 bases in between. Germline CDR1 and CDR2: SGHRS and YFSETQ. The CDR3 bases are TGCGCCAGCAGCTTGGGAGGAGCCAACACCGGGGAGCTGTTTTTT. This gives the protein CASSLGGANTGELFF.

This clone was detected a few times. J is TRBJ1-1 and V is TRBV6-4; D perhaps matches TRBD1 (5 bases). The CDR3 runs to 13 residues. The V and J ends lost 8 bases and 0 bases respectively, with 10 bases between them. Looked up from germline, CDR1 is MRHNA and CDR2 is SNTAGT. This chain's CDR3 is CASGIQVNTEAFF. As DNA, the CDR3 is TGTGCCAGCGGAATACAGGTGAACACTGAAGCTTTCTTT.

The chain has TRBV7-9 and TRBJ2-4; weak D call: TRBD1 (6 bases). The CDR3 spans 16 residues. Germline values: CDR1 SEHNR, CDR2 FQNEAQ (reference sequence). With 1 base removed from V and 8 bases from J, the gap between germline ends came to 18 bases. In DNA form, the CDR3 reads TGTGCCAGCAGCTTAGATACAGGGTCGTTCGGGGACATTCAGTACTTC. This sequence encodes CASSLDTGSFGDIQYF.

The chain recombines TRBV6-5 with TRBJ1-2; a weak D match, TRBD1 (5 bases). Trimming pared 8 bases from V and 7 bases from J, leaving 17 bases between. This CDR3 has 13 amino acids. CDR1 MNHEY and CDR2 SVGAGI come from the germline V gene. The CDR3 DNA reads as TGTGCCAGCCGGACCCAGGGCTTCAGTGGCTACACCTTC. It specifies CASRTQGFSGYTF.

CDR3 protein: CASSYSTGTAFF. In DNA, the CDR3 is TGTGCCAGCAGTTACTCTACAGGAACAGCTTTCTTT. The chain joins TRBV6-5 to TRBJ1-1; TRBD1 might be the D (5 bases). Trimming removed 0 bases at V and 10 bases at J, with 9 bases between. This CDR3 has 12 amino acids. Germline V CDR1 and CDR2: MNHEY, SVGAGI.

The chain carries TRBV1 and TRBJ2-5; TRBD1 is taken as the D call from the table, unchecked against the DNA. TRBV1 is a pseudogene segment. The CDR3 sequence is 15 residues long. The DNA for the CDR3 is TGCACCAGCAGCCTAGCAGGGGGTTGCCAAGAGACCCAGTACTTC. Its translation: CTSSLAGGCQETQYF.

The rearrangement uses TRBV5-1 and TRBJ2-5; D not resolved. The CDR3 has 14 residues. Germline CDR1 and CDR2: SGHRS and YFSETQ. V lost 0 bases to trimming and J lost 3 bases, with 9 bases between them. DNA for the CDR3: TGCGCCAGCAGCTTGGCCGGGTCGGAAGAGACCCAGTACTTC. It is translated as CASSLAGSEETQYF.

This chain links TRBV11-2 with TRBJ2-5; 9 bases match TRBD2. The CDR3 totals 16 residues. CDR1 is SGHAT and CDR2 is FQNNGV in the germline V gene. With 5 bases clipped from V and 5 bases from J, the junction kept 12 bases outside the gene matches. CDR3 region: CASSPREAGGWETQYF. CDR3 sequence (DNA): TGTGCCAGCAGCCCTAGGGAAGCGGGAGGCTGGGAGACCCAGTACTTC. Variable domain in full (rest from reference TRBV11-2 and TRBJ2-5): EAGVAQSPRYKIIEKRQSVAFWCNPISGHATLYWYQQILGQGPKLLIQFQNNGVVDDSQLPKDRFSAERLKGVDSTLKIQPAKLEDSAVYLCASSPREAGGWETQYFGPGTRLLVL.